Each of the 23 T cell receptor beta chains below was sequenced from the same sample in a study of CD8+ T cells in alopecia areata. RNA, once extracted, was reverse transcribed into cDNA for use as the sequencing template. Sequencing used immunoSEQ multiplex PCR; TCRdb keeps in-frame clones, though not all of them. The table lists about 6,000 clones, with no singletons. CD4, CD8alpha, NKG2D, NKG2ACE and other markers guided sorting of pooled cutaneous lymph node cells. The sequencing sample was made of CD8+ T cells sorted from a lymph node. Receptors originate from a C3H/HeJ mouse with alopecia areata. This strain has MHC haplotype H2-k.

This clone showed up just a few times. Gene labels here are mouse ones. The CDR3 end falls 3 residues outside the read, so it is completed with the germline J gene. The J gene is TRBJ1-6, the V gene TRBV19; no reliable D call. TRBJ1-6 is noted as an ORF with a role that remains uncertain. Germline values: CDR1 FNHDT, CDR2 SITEND (reference sequence). V lost 0 bases and J 10 bases, leaving 8 bases between the germline ends. This CDR3 has 13 residues. CDR3: CASSIAYQSPLYF. The DNA read from the CDR3 is TGTGCCAGCAGTATAGCGTACCAGTCGCCC.

This clone was counted at least ten times. Compared with germline, one end of the junction differs, possibly owing to a read error. Gene names and germline match the mouse. The read halts 4 residues ahead of the CDR3 end, with the missing end drawn from the germline J gene. V and J are TRBV13-1 and TRBJ2-3; 9 positions match TRBD2. The CDR3 has 16 amino acids. From germline, CDR1 is NSHNY and CDR2 SYGAGN. The sequenced part of the CDR3 DNA is TGTACCAGCAGTTACCACTGGGGGGCTAGTGCAGAA. Residues: CTSSYHWGASAE. The complete CDR3 protein is CTSSYHWGASAETLYF.

This clone was detected a few times. Gene names and germline match the mouse. The CDR3 end falls 4 residues outside the read, so it is completed with the germline J gene. The chain joins TRBV19 to TRBJ2-5, with D tentatively TRBD2 (6 bases). Looked up from germline, CDR1 is FNHDT and CDR2 is SITEND (reference sequence). This CDR3 is 14 amino acids long. The DNA read from the CDR3 is TGTGCCAGCAGTATACCCACGGGACTCGAC. Residues: CASSIPTGLD. The complete CDR3 sequence is CASSIPTGLDTQYF.

In regard to this clone: Mouse gene names apply. The CDR3 end lies 4 residues beyond the end of the read and is filled in from the germline J gene. This chain links TRBV19 with TRBJ2-2; D possibly corresponds to TRBD2 (6 bases). This CDR3 has 15 amino acids. The V gene's germline CDR1 is FNHDT and CDR2 SITEND (reference sequence). The ends were cut back, 2 bases at V and 0 bases at J, with 8 bases in the middle. The DNA read from the CDR3 is TGTGCCAGCAGTATTCCTGGGGCAAACACCGGG. Residues: CASSIPGANTG. The CDR3 as a whole reads CASSIPGANTGQLYF.

This clone was detected a few times. Its ends do not fully match the called genes, so a read error is possible. Gene names are mouse gene names. The read halts 4 residues ahead of the CDR3 end, with the missing end drawn from the germline J gene. The chain links TRBV16 to TRBJ2-4; 9 nucleotides match TRBD1. From germline, CDR1 is SGHSA and CDR2 FRNQAP. The CDR3 contains 13 residues. CDR3 DNA (partial): TGTGCCAGCAGTTTCGGACAGGGGAAC. As protein: CASSFGQGN. The CDR3, in full, reads CASSFGQGNTLYF.

This clone is medium-sized within its sample. Germline and genes here are mouse. The sequenced fragment ends 3 residues before the CDR3 boundary, so the rest is inferred from the germline J gene. The chain couples TRBV13-3 to TRBJ1-6; TRBD1 is a possible D gene (5 bases). TRBJ1-6 is flagged as an ORF with uncertain function. V was cut by 3 bases and J by 7 bases, with 8 bases left in between. This CDR3 is 13 amino acids long. Per germline, CDR1 NNHDY and CDR2 SYVADS. The CDR3 is CASSGTKNSPLYF. Partial CDR3 DNA: TGTGCCAGCAGTGGGACAAAGAATTCGCCC.

Concerning this clone: Gene names denote mouse genes. The read terminates 4 residues before the CDR3 end, so the remaining end is supplied by the germline J gene. The chain recombines TRBV16 with TRBJ1-2; 9 bases map to TRBD1. The J segment lost 4 bases and the V segment lost 1 base, leaving 4 bases of the junction unmatched. CDR1 and CDR2 (germline): SGHSA, FRNQAP. This CDR3 region has 15 residues. CDR3 DNA, as far as it was read: TGTGCAAGCAGCTTAGGGGGACAGGGAGGCTCC. Translating it yields CASSLGGQGGS. The full CDR3 sequence reads CASSLGGQGGSDYTF.

This clone has a handful of counts. The genes are named according to mouse. The sequence runs out 4 residues before the end of the CDR3; the remainder is reconstructed from the germline J gene. The chain combines TRBV13-3 with TRBJ2-2, with 12 bases fitting TRBD2. Germline loops: CDR1 NNHDY, CDR2 SYVADS. V shed 2 bases and J 3 bases; nucleotides not matched to a gene: 2. This CDR3 spans 16 amino acids. The sequenced CDR3 bases are TGTGCCAGCAGTGAAGACTGGGGGGGCGACACCGGG. Its translation: CASSEDWGGDTG. The whole CDR3 region reads CASSEDWGGDTGQLYF.

This clone was seen many times. Gene names follow the mouse nomenclature. The CDR3 loop reads CASSRDRSSYEQYF. Incomplete CDR3 DNA: TGTGCTAGCAGTAGAGACAGGAGCTCCTAT. The chain carries TRBV17 and TRBJ2-7; D gene unclear. The read comes to an end 4 residues before the CDR3 does, leaving the germline J gene to fill in the end. This CDR3 is 14 amino acids long. Per the germline V gene, CDR1 is MNHDT and CDR2 is YYDKIL. V was trimmed by 0 bases and J by 0 bases, leaving 6 bases between them.

This clone has a count of ten or more. Gene and germline names: mouse. From the germline J gene comes the end of the CDR3, since the read stops 4 residues before it. V gene TRBV1 combines with J gene TRBJ1-1, with TRBD1 as a possible D gene (6 bases). The CDR3 sequence is 14 residues long. From germline, CDR1 is NSQYPW and CDR2 LRSPGD (reference sequence). V lost 3 bases and J 3 bases, leaving 11 bases between the germline ends. The CDR3 sequence: CTCSAGRGDTEVFF. Incomplete CDR3 DNA: TGCACCTGCAGTGCTGGCAGGGGAGACACA.

This clone was counted between two and nine times. The gene names here belong to mouse. CDR3 amino acids: CASSGDWGENTLYF. The DNA read from the CDR3 is TGTGCAAGCAGCGGGGACTGGGGGGAAAAC. The chain carries TRBV16 and TRBJ2-4; 12 bases fit TRBD2. The read terminates 4 residues before the CDR3 end, so the remaining end is supplied by the germline J gene. This CDR3 is built from 14 residues. The V gene's germline CDR1 is SGHSA and CDR2 FRNQAP.

This clone has a handful of counts. Gene names follow the mouse nomenclature. The read terminates 4 residues before the CDR3 end, so the remaining end is supplied by the germline J gene. This chain connects TRBV14 to TRBJ2-5; TRBD2 agrees at 7 bases. V shed 1 base and J 2 bases; nucleotides not matched to a gene: 1. The length of the CDR3 is 14 residues. CDR1 is SGHDT and CDR2 is FRDEAV in the germline V gene. CDR3 sequence: CASSFGTVQDTQYF. Incomplete CDR3 DNA: TGTGCCAGCAGTTTCGGGACTGTCCAAGAC.

This clone was seen many times. Gene names follow the mouse nomenclature. The read comes to an end 4 residues before the CDR3 does, leaving the germline J gene to fill in the end. J is TRBJ2-5 and V is TRBV13-3, with 11 bases that match TRBD2. This CDR3 spans 14 amino acids. CDR1 is NNHDY, CDR2 SYVADS, per germline. Here the CDR3 reads CASTPGLGVDTQYF. The part of the CDR3 DNA that was read is TGTGCCAGCACCCCGGGACTGGGGGTTGAC.

This clone was counted ten times or more. Mouse gene names apply. The CDR3 reads CASGDRSSAETLYF. The DNA read from the CDR3 is TGTGCCAGCGGTGACAGGTCTAGTGCAGAA. J is TRBJ2-3 and V is TRBV13-2; unclear D gene. With the read ending 4 residues before the CDR3 end, the germline J gene is used to fill in that end. This CDR3 has 14 residues. With 2 bases removed from V and 0 bases from J, the gap between germline ends came to 7 bases. Germline V gives CDR1 NNHNN, CDR2 SYGAGS (reference sequence).

This clone showed up many times. The genes and germline here are from mouse. The read terminates 4 residues before the CDR3 end, so the remaining end is supplied by the germline J gene. The chain couples TRBV12-2 to TRBJ2-7; 12 nucleotides agree with TRBD2. The CDR3 consists of 16 residues. The germline CDR1 and CDR2 sequences are SGHLS and HYDKME. Trimming removed 0 bases from V and 0 bases from J; junction bases left unmatched: 2. The sequenced CDR3 bases are TGTGCCAGCTCTCTCGGGGACTGGGGGGCCTCCTAT. Amino acid sequence: CASSLGDWGASY. The whole CDR3 reads CASSLGDWGASYEQYF.

This clone has a count of ten or more. The germline and genes are mouse ones. The sequenced fragment ends 4 residues before the CDR3 boundary, so the rest is inferred from the germline J gene. The chain employs TRBV13-2 and TRBJ2-7; TRBD1 might be the D (5 bases). Germline values: CDR1 NNHNN, CDR2 SYGAGS (reference sequence). The CDR3 is 13 amino acids. V lost 2 bases to trimming and J lost 0 bases, with 6 bases between them. The CDR3 region is CASGDRVSYEQYF. CDR3 bases read: TGTGCCAGCGGTGACAGGGTCTCCTAT.

The sample holds many counts of this clone. Gene names and germline refer to mouse. The read is 4 residues too short to cover the CDR3 end, so that end is filled in from the germline J gene. This chain links TRBV31 with TRBJ2-5; TRBD2 matches at 7 bases. The CDR3 is 13 residues long. J lost 1 base, V lost 2 bases, and 0 bases had no gene match. CDR1 is GKSSPN, CDR2 SITVG, per germline. CDR3 bases read: TGTGCCTGGAGTTGGGGGGACCAAGAC. Protein sequence: CAWSWGDQD. The CDR3 in full is CAWSWGDQDTQYF.

This clone was detected ten times or more. Genes here carry mouse names. The read ends 4 residues early relative to the CDR3; the germline J gene fills the gap. The chain combines TRBV13-2 with TRBJ1-1; 9 bases agree with TRBD1. The CDR3 consists of 12 residues. The germline CDR1 and CDR2 sequences are NNHNN and SYGAGS (reference sequence). Partial CDR3 DNA: TGTGCCAGCGGTGGACAGGGGGAA. Its protein product is CASGGQGE. The full CDR3 is CASGGQGEEVFF.

This clone was seen at least ten times. The gene names here belong to mouse. Read sequence stops 4 residues before the CDR3 end, and the germline J gene provides the missing end. V usage is TRBV5 and J usage is TRBJ1-1, with TRBD1 matching over 12 bases. CDR3 length: 16 residues. Trimming at V came to 2 bases and at J to 4 bases, leaving 5 bases not matched to a gene. Germline loops: CDR1 LGHNA, CDR2 YNLKQL (reference sequence). CDR3 protein: CASSQRGQGAGTEVFF. Incomplete CDR3 DNA: TGTGCCAGCAGCCAAAGGGGACAGGGGGCTGGCACA.

This clone was recorded many times. Mouse names are used for the genes. The read ends 4 residues before the CDR3 terminus; that terminus is restored from the germline J gene. The V call is TRBV16, the J call TRBJ2-1; a weak D match, TRBD1 (5 bases). Germline CDR1 and CDR2: SGHSA and FRNQAP. The CDR3 contains 12 residues. The CDR3 is CASSLGQAEQFF. The sequenced CDR3 bases are TGTGCAAGCAGCTTAGGACAGGCT.

This clone is termed medium-sized. Here the gene names and germline are mouse. The CDR3 is cut off 4 residues early in the read; its end comes from the germline J gene. This chain links TRBV13-3 with TRBJ2-1, with TRBD1 identical over 7 bases. This CDR3 region has 13 residues. The V segment lost 3 bases and the J segment 3 bases; nucleotides outside the gene matches: 0. CDR1 is NNHDY and CDR2 is SYVADS in the germline V gene. Partial CDR3 DNA: TGTGCCAGCAGTGCAGGGGGCTATGCT. It encodes CASSAGGYA. The CDR3, in full, reads CASSAGGYAEQFF.

In this sample, this clone turned up many times. These gene names are mouse names. Read data end 4 residues before the CDR3 end; the end is taken from the germline J gene. The chain uses TRBV1 and TRBJ2-3; D is undetermined. Germline-derived CDR1 and CDR2 are NSQYPW and LRSPGD (reference sequence). The CDR3 runs 12 residues. V shed 4 bases and J shed 1 base, with 3 bases lying between them. CDR3 DNA, as far as it was read: TGCACCTGCAGTGTGGGTGCAGAA. It yields the protein CTCSVGAE. Given in full, the CDR3 is CTCSVGAETLYF.

Sample share makes this clone medium-sized. Mouse gene names apply. From the germline J gene comes the end of the CDR3, since the read stops 4 residues before it. The chain couples TRBV13-1 to TRBJ2-2; 11 bases line up with TRBD2. Losses at the gene ends were 5 bases for V and 0 bases for J; bases not matched to a gene: 0. The CDR3 totals 15 residues. Germline-derived CDR1 and CDR2 are NSHNY and SYGAGN. The CDR3 DNA, read in part, is TGTGCCAGCAGGACTGGGGGGGCAAACACCGGG. Encoded protein: CASRTGGANTG. The whole CDR3 sequence reads CASRTGGANTGQLYF.